A selection of T cell receptor beta chains follows, all from one sample in a study of shared T cell receptors in the human thymus. Profiling relied on immunoSEQ multiplex PCR, and the TCRdb table lists in-frame clones only, not all of them. This sample has some 640,000 clones; about 89% occur once, and the top ten carry roughly 0.0086%. This same sample was also taken into another study, of human thymus T cells.

The specimen was thymocytes. All receptors derive from a boy in the first two years of life with a congenital heart defect. The CDR3 runs from the conserved cysteine through the conserved F or W. The D gene is left open where the match is weak. Where a row states a size, it is once, few, many or the class of an expanded clone; other rows omit it.

abundance: .; v_gene: TRBV7-6; j_gene: TRBJ2-2; d_gene: TRBD1; CDR3nt: TGTGCCAGCAGCTTAGAGGGGGCTACCGGGGAGCTGTTTTTT; CDR3aa: CASSLEGATGELFF
abundance: .; v_gene: TRBV12-5; j_gene: TRBJ1-2; d_gene: TRBD1; CDR3nt: TGTGCTAGTGGGGGACAGGGGAGGTTCACCAACTATGGCTACACCTTC; CDR3aa: CASGGQGRFTNYGYTF
abundance: .; v_gene: TRBV30; j_gene: TRBJ2-5; d_gene: TRBD2; CDR3nt: TGTGCCTGGAGTACGACTTCACTAGCGGGCCCAGAGACCCAGTACTTC; CDR3aa: CAWSTTSLAGPETQYF
abundance: .; v_gene: TRBV5-6; j_gene: TRBJ1-1; d_gene: .; CDR3nt: TGTGCCAGCAGCGGGACGGGGTGGGGGCAGAACACTGAAGCTTTCTTT; CDR3aa: CASSGTGWGQNTEAFF
abundance: .; v_gene: TRBV5-1; j_gene: TRBJ2-3; d_gene: .; CDR3nt: TGCGCCAGCAGGGGGGGTATCACAGATACGCAGTATTTT; CDR3aa: CASRGGITDTQYF
abundance: .; v_gene: TRBV11-2; j_gene: TRBJ1-1; d_gene: .; CDR3nt: TGTGCCAGCAGCTTCGCTGACCGACAGATAGTTGAAGCTTTCTTT; CDR3aa: CASSFADRQIVEAFF
abundance: once; v_gene: TRBV6-5; j_gene: TRBJ2-7; d_gene: TRBD1; CDR3nt: TGTGCCAGCACCTACCAACCGGGACAGAACTACGAGCAGTACTTC; CDR3aa: CASTYQPGQNYEQYF
abundance: few; v_gene: TRBV5-6; j_gene: TRBJ1-2; d_gene: .; CDR3nt: TGTGCCAGCAGCTTATTGGGGAGATACACCTTC; CDR3aa: CASSLLGRYTF
abundance: .; v_gene: TRBV25-1; j_gene: TRBJ1-1; d_gene: .; CDR3nt: TGTGCCAGCAGCGAAAAAAGGGCAGGGGTTATGAACACTGAAGCTTTCTTT; CDR3aa: CASSEKRAGVMNTEAFF
abundance: .; v_gene: TRBV7-2; j_gene: TRBJ1-2; d_gene: TRBD1; CDR3nt: TGTGCCAGCAGTCGCAGGGGGAAGGCTAACTATGGCTACACCTTC; CDR3aa: CASSRRGKANYGYTF
abundance: .; v_gene: TRBV6-1; j_gene: TRBJ1-4; d_gene: .; CDR3nt: TGTGCCAGCAAGAGGAGCACTAATGAAAAACTGTTTTTT; CDR3aa: CASKRSTNEKLFF
abundance: .; v_gene: TRBV28; j_gene: TRBJ2-5; d_gene: .; CDR3nt: TGTGCCAGCAGTTTACCAGGACTAGAGACCCAGTACTTC; CDR3aa: CASSLPGLETQYF
abundance: .; v_gene: TRBV7-9; j_gene: TRBJ1-2; d_gene: .; CDR3nt: TGTGCCAGCACACGACAGGAAGAGAATGGCTACACCTTC; CDR3aa: CASTRQEENGYTF
abundance: once; v_gene: TRBV30; j_gene: TRBJ2-1; d_gene: .; CDR3nt: TGTGCCTACCGAGGGGGGGTTACGGATGAGCAGTTCTTC; CDR3aa: CAYRGGVTDEQFF